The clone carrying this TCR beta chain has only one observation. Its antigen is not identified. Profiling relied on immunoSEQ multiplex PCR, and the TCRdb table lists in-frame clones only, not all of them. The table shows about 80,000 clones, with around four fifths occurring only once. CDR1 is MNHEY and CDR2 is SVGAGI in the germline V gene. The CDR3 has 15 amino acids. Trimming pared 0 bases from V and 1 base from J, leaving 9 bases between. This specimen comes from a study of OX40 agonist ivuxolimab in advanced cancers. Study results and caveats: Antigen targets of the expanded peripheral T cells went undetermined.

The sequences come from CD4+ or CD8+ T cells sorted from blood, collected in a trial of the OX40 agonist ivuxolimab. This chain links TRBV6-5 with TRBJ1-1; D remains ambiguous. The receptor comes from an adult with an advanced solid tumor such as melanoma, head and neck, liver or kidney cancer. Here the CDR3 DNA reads TGTGCCAGCAGTTACTCGAAGGCGGGGAACACTGAAGCTTTCTTT. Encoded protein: CASSYSKAGNTEAFF.